Listed below are T cell receptor beta chains from one sample, sequenced in a study of neurological immune-mediated disorders. TCRdb called the 5' RACE reads again in MiXCR, with one record for every CDR3 protein. The data show about 16,000 distinct CDR3 sequences, 14% to 15% seen once. Sequencing was carried out using PBMCs. These receptors were taken from a man in his 60s with HTLV-1-associated myelopathy (HAM/TSP). Each CDR3 is given with its conserved first and last residue. D genes are given only for firm matches. Size is omitted from some rows. Given values are once, few, many or a class for expanded clones.

>TRBV4-3|.|.|TRBJ2-3
TGCGCAAGCAGCCAAGATAGGGGAGGCTGGGGGGCGAGCGGCACAGATACGCAGTATTTT
CASSQDRGGWGASGTDTQYF
>TRBV30|TRBD2|many|TRBJ2-2
TGTGCCTGGAACCTTGACCGTTTATTGGGACTAGCCCCACCCTACACCGGGGAGCTGTTTTTT
CAWNLDRLLGLAPPYTGELFF
>TRBV20-1|.|.|TRBJ2-7
TGCAGTGCCGCGGGACGGGGGGCGGGAGAGCAGTACTTC
CSAAGRGAGEQYF
>TRBV5-1|.|medium-sized|TRBJ1-5
TGCGCCAGCAGCTTGCGGGGGGGCGGTCAGCCCCAGCATTTT
CASSLRGGGQPQHF
>TRBV6-2/TRBV6-3|.|many|TRBJ2-7
TGTGCCAGCAGTTACTCGGGGGGAACCTACGAGCAGTACTTC
CASSYSGGTYEQYF
>TRBV19|.|many|TRBJ1-5
TGTGCCAGTAGTATTTGGGAAAACAATCAGCCCCAGCATTTT
CASSIWENNQPQHF
>TRBV29-1|TRBD2|many|TRBJ2-2
TGCAGCGGCGGACTAGCGGGGGGCCTGAACACCGGGGAGCTGTTTTTT
CSGGLAGGLNTGELFF
>TRBV5-1|TRBD1|many|TRBJ2-7
TGCGCCAGCAGCTCCGACAGGGTACTCGACGAGCAGTACTTC
CASSSDRVLDEQYF
>TRBV11-2|.|few|TRBJ2-7
.
CASSFYICSAKQGTYEQYF
>TRBV3-1|.|medium-sized|TRBJ2-2
TGTGCCAGCAGCCAAGAAATTGCGGGGTTCACCGGGGAGCTGTTTTTT
CASSQEIAGFTGELFF
>TRBV6-5|.|many|TRBJ2-2
TGTGCCAGCAGTTACCAGGACACCGGGGAGCTGTTTTTT
CASSYQDTGELFF
>TRBV12-5|.|.|TRBJ2-5
TGTGCTAGTGGTTTGTGGCGGGGGCTCCGGGAGACCCAGTACTTC
CASGLWRGLRETQYF
>TRBV7-2|TRBD2|many|TRBJ2-3
TGTGCCAGCTCCGGGACTAGCGGCACAGATACGCAGTATTTT
CASSGTSGTDTQYF
>TRBV2|.|many|TRBJ2-4
TGTGCCAGCAGTGAAATGGGACTTTTAAGCATTCAGTACTTC
CASSEMGLLSIQYF
>TRBV6-6|.|.|TRBJ1-5
TGTGCCAGCAGGCCCGGGACACTTCATCAGCCCCAGCATTTT
CASRPGTLHQPQHF